These 2 T cell receptor beta chains share one sample of origin, sequenced in a study of blood T cell repertoires in COVID-19. Profiling relied on immunoSEQ multiplex PCR, and the TCRdb table lists in-frame clones only, not all of them. In the table there are 70,000 or so clones, 80% to 90% of which are singletons. The sample taken for sequencing was peripheral blood. These receptors all come from a woman of 80 years or more with active COVID-19.

The J gene is TRBJ1-4, the V gene TRBV15, with D unclear. CDR1 is LNHNV, CDR2 YYDKDF, per germline (reference sequence). The V and J ends lost 5 bases and 10 bases respectively, with 11 bases between them. The CDR3 totals 12 residues. CDR3 nucleotides: TGTGCCACCAGCCCGGCGGTCGGAAAACTGTTTTTT. As protein: CATSPAVGKLFF.

This chain connects TRBV28 to TRBJ1-5; D might be TRBD1 (6 bases). The ends were cut back, 2 bases at V and 1 base at J, with 9 bases in the middle. The CDR3 runs to 15 residues. The germline V gene has CDR1 MDHEN and CDR2 SYDVKM. CDR3 bases: TGTGCCAGCAGTTTAAGGGGGAGAAGCAATCAGCCCCAGCATTTT. This gives the protein CASSLRGRSNQPQHF.